Listed below are T cell receptor beta chains from one sample, sequenced in a study of cytomegalovirus exposure and HLA in healthy donors. Assay: immunoSEQ multiplex PCR; the TCRdb copy retains only in-frame clones and omits some. This sample's table has some 110,000 clones. The sample taken for sequencing was PBMCs. These receptors all stem from a man aged 25 to 40 in good health and CMV-seronegative. The CDR3 runs from the conserved cysteine through the conserved F or W.

j_call v_call cdr3_aa
TRBJ2-3 TRBV10-3 CAISLAGTDTQYF
TRBJ2-3 TRBV13 CASSFGGAADTQYF
TRBJ2-3 TRBV5-4 CASSRTSEDTQYF
TRBJ2-7 TRBV18 CASSLVGQWSYEQYF
TRBJ2-1 TRBV5-1 CASSLDPARGQFF
TRBJ2-5 TRBV7-9 CASSLGPGRGSYF
TRBJ2-4 TRBV11-2 CASSEGAGAKNIQYF
TRBJ1-5 TRBV6-5 CASRRQGEGNQPQHF
TRBJ2-7 TRBV15 CATSRETGGLLEQYF
TRBJ1-1 TRBV18 CASSPLTARGANTEAFF
- TRBV5-1 CASSLEPESYEQYF
TRBJ2-2 TRBV4-2 CASSQGLAGGTGELFF